This T cell receptor beta chain was observed in a study of blood T cell repertoires in COVID-19. Across the whole study: COVID-19 samples, acute and convalescent, were from the United States, Italy and Spain. PBMCs, B-cell-depleted T cells, or T cells were the source of the cDNA or gDNA that made up the material.

Per the germline V gene, CDR1 is MNHEY and CDR2 is SVGEGT. CDR3 length equals 11 residues. Trimming cost V 1 base and J 8 bases, with 5 bases left between them. Original handling: Reference gene primer amplification gave estimated nucleated cell counts. This table comes from immunoSEQ multiplex PCR, and its TCRdb copy is limited to in-frame clones, with some not included. The V and J calls and clone size were taken over from that table, and D and trimming were inferred from the DNA. The data show approximately 260,000 clones, 70% to 90% seen once. The sequenced material came from peripheral blood. The TCR was taken from a woman in her forties who had recovered from COVID-19. The V call is TRBV6-2 or TRBV6-3, the J call TRBJ2-5; the D is unclear. CDR3 protein: CASSYYSTQYF. CDR3 in DNA: TGTGCCAGCAGTTACTACTCAACCCAGTACTTC.